The sequence of this T cell receptor (beta chain) was determined in a study of shared T cell receptors in the human thymus. The CDR3 spans 13 residues. Germline V gives CDR1 MNHEY, CDR2 SVGAGI. With 6 bases removed from V and 3 bases from J, the gap between germline ends came to 11 bases. The assay was immunoSEQ multiplex PCR, and TCRdb's table has in-frame clones only and misses some. Of under 450,000 clones in the sample, 85% to 95% were seen once. V and J are TRBV6-5 and TRBJ2-5, with a weak D call TRBD1 (6 bases). The sample comprised thymocytes. The TCR sequence derives from a human donor. The CDR3 DNA is TGTGCCAGCAGGCGACAGGTTAAAGAGACCCAGTACTTC. This codes for CASRRQVKETQYF.